What follows are 3 T cell receptor beta chains derived from one specimen sequenced in a study of identical twins. TCRdb re-called the 5' RACE reads with MiXCR, one entry per CDR3 protein. Altogether more than 400,000 distinct CDR3 sequences are present, about 16% being singletons, with the ten largest covering roughly 0.43%. These data were also reused for a study on yellow fever vaccine responses in identical twins.

Input material: CD4+ T cells sorted from blood. The receptors here all came from a woman younger than 35 in good health.

This clonotype was picked up a small number of times. V gene TRBV7-9 combines with J gene TRBJ2-1, with 9 nucleotides matching TRBD2. Germline CDR1 is SEHNR and CDR2 is FQNEAQ (reference sequence). This CDR3 spans 15 amino acids. Trimming took 5 bases from V and 6 from J; bases not matched to a gene: 8. In DNA, the CDR3 is TGTGCCAGCAGCCCACCCGGACTAGCGTTCAATGAGCAGTTCTTC. Protein sequence: CASSPPGLAFNEQFF.

This chain connects TRBV14 to TRBJ2-1; D is unresolved. Germline lookup yields CDR1 SGHDN and CDR2 FVKESK. CDR3 length equals 15 residues. V was clipped by 1 base and J by 1 base, with 8 bases between them. In nucleotides, the CDR3 is TGTGCCAGCAGCCAAGGACGGTGGTCCTACAATGAGCAGTTCTTC. Its protein is CASSQGRWSYNEQFF.

The chain carries TRBV29-1 and TRBJ2-1; maybe TRBD1 (7 bases). CDR1 and CDR2 from the germline V gene are SQVTM and ANQGSEA. Between the trimmed V and J ends, which lost 6 bases and 0 bases, there was a span of 18 bases. The CDR3 is 16 residues long. CDR3 residues: CSVPGGGRSSYNEQFF. As DNA, the CDR3 is TGCAGCGTCCCAGGGGGAGGTCGGAGCTCCTACAATGAGCAGTTCTTC.